The clone carrying this TCR beta chain was seen only a few times. What it binds is not known. This entry comes from a study of OX40 agonist ivuxolimab in advanced cancers. Study-level information: At doses from 0.01 to 10 mg/kg, patients were given intravenous ivuxolimab every 2 weeks. Under the entry rules, prior anti-PD-1, anti-PD-L1 or anti-CTLA-4 therapy was allowed, and less than 50% had some.

V lost 1 base to trimming and J lost 4 bases, with 7 bases between them. This CDR3 is built from 13 residues. The V gene's germline CDR1 is LNHNV and CDR2 YYDKDF (reference sequence). Overall study results and limits: In CD8+ T cells, expanded clones were on average more numerous than in CD4+. Also present in some nonresponders was a low level of normalized T-cell clonal expansion.

Measured with immunoSEQ multiplex PCR; TCRdb has only the in-frame clones, and not every one. The table has roughly 58,000 clones, 77% seen once. Specimen: CD4+ or CD8+ T cells sorted from blood, collected in a trial of the OX40 agonist ivuxolimab. This sequence was found in an adult with an advanced solid tumor such as melanoma, head and neck, liver or kidney cancer. The chain employs TRBV15 and TRBJ1-2; D uncertain. The CDR3 DNA is TGTGCCACCAGCAGAGCGGCGGGCTATGGCTACACCTTC. Translation gives CATSRAAGYGYTF. Supplemented by reference TRBV15 and TRBJ1-2, the full variable domain reads DAMVIQNPRYQVTQFGKPVTLSCSQTLNHNVMYWYQQKSSQAPKLLFHYYDKDFNNEADTPDNFQSRRPNTSFCFLDIRSPGLGDTAMYLCATSRAAGYGYTFGSGTRLTVV.